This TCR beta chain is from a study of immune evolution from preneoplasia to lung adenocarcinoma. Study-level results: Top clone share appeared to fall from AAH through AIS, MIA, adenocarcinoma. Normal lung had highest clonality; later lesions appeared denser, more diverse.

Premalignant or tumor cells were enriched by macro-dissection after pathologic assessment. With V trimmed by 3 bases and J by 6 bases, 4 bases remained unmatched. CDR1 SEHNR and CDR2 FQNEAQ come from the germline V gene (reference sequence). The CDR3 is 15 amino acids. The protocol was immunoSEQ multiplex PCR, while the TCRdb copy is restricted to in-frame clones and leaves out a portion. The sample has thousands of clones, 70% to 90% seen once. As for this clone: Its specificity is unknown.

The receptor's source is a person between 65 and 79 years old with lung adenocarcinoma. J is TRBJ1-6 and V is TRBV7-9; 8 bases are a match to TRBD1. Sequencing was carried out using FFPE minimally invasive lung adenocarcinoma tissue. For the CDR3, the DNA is TGTGCCAGCAGCTTGGGCAGGGGGCCTAATTCACCCCTCCACTTT. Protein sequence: CASSLGRGPNSPLHF.